This T cell receptor (beta chain) was observed in a study of blood T cells in healthy people across ages. A second PCR, run for roughly 7 to 12 cycles, used a sample-barcoded 5' primer plus a J-beta primer mix. TCRdb fed the 5' RACE reads into MiXCR, producing one record per CDR3 protein. Of over 600,000 distinct CDR3 sequences listed, roughly 21% are singletons. A few counts support this clonotype. There are 15 residues in the CDR3. Deletions cut 2 bases from V and 2 bases from J, with 11 bases between. Germline V CDR1 and CDR2: MNHEY, SMNVEV (reference sequence). The chain combines TRBV27 with TRBJ2-3; D is ambiguous. Material: blood. This clonotype was sampled from a man between 70 and 80 years old in good health. The CDR3 loop is CASSLTVSLTDTQYF. The DNA of the CDR3 is TGTGCCAGCAGTTTAACGGTGAGCCTCACAGATACGCAGTATTTT.